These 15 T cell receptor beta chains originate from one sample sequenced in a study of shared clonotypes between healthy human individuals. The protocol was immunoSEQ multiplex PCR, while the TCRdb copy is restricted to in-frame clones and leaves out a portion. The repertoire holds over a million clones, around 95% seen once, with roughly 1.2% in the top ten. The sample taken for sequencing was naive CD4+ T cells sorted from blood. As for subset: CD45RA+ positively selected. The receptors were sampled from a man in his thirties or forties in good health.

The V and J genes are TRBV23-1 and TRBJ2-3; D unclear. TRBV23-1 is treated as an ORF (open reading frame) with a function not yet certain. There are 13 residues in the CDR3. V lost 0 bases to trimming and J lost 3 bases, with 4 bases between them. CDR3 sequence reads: CASSQSRTDTQYF. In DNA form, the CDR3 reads TGCGCCAGCAGTCAATCCAGGACAGATACGCAGTATTTT.

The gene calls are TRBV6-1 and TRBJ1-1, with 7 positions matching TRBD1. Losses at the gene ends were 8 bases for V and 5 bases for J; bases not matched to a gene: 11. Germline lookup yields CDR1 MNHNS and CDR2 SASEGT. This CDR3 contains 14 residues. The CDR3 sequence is CASEEDRSRTEAFF. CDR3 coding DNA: TGTGCCAGCGAAGAGGACAGGTCACGGACTGAAGCTTTCTTT.

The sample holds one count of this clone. The CDR3 coding sequence is TGTGCCAGCAGCAATGACATCCAAGAGACCCAGTACTTC. Its translation: CASSNDIQETQYF. The chain carries TRBV11-2 and TRBJ2-5; D unresolved. V gave up 5 bases and J gave up 1 base, with 8 bases separating them. The CDR3 sequence is 13 residues long. CDR1 SGHAT and CDR2 FQNNGV come from the germline V gene.

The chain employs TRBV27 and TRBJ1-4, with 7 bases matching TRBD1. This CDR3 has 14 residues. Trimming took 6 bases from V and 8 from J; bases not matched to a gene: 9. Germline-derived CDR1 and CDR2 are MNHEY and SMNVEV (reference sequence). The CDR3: CASSNTGVGEKLFF. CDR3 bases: TGTGCCAGCAGCAACACAGGGGTGGGGGAAAAACTGTTTTTT.

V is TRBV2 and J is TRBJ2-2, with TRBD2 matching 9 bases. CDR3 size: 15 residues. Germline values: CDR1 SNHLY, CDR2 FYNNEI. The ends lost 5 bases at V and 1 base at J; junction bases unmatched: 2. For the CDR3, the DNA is TGTGCCAGCAGTCCTAGCGGGATGAACACCGGGGAGCTGTTTTTT. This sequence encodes CASSPSGMNTGELFF.

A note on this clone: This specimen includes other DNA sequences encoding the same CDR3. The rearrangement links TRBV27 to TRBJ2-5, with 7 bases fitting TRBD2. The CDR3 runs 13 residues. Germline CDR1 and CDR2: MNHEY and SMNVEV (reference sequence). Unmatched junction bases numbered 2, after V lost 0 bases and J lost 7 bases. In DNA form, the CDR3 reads TGTGCCAGCAGTTTATCGGGGGGGGTGACCCAGTACTTC. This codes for CASSLSGGVTQYF.

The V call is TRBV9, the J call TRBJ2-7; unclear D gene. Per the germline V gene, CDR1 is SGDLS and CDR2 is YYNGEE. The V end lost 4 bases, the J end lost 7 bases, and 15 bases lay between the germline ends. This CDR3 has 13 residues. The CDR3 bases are TGTGCCAGCAGCCCCGGACCCGTGGAAGAGCAGTACTTC. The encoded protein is CASSPGPVEEQYF.

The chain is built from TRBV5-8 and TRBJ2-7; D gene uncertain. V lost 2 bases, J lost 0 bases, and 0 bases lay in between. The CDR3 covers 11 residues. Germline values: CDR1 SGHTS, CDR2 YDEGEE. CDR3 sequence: CASSFSYEQYF. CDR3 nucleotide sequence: TGTGCCAGCAGCTTCTCCTACGAGCAGTACTTC.

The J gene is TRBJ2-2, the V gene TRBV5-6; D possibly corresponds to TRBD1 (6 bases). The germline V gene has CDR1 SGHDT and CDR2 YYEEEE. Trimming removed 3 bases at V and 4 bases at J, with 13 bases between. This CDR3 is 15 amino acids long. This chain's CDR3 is CASSYLWGLTGELFF. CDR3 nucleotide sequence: TGTGCCAGCAGCTACCTGTGGGGGCTCACCGGGGAGCTGTTTTTT.

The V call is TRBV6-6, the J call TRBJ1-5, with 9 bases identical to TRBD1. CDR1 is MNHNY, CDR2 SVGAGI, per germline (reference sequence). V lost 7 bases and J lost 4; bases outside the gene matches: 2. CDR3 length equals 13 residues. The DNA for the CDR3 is TGTGCCAGCACCGGACAGGGGAATCAGCCCCAGCATTTT. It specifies CASTGQGNQPQHF.

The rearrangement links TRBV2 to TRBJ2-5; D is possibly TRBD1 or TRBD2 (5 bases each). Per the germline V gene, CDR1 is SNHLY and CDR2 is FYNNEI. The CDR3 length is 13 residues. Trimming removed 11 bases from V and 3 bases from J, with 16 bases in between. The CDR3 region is CAGDPGRKETQYF. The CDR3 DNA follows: TGTGCCGGAGATCCGGGACGGAAAGAGACCCAGTACTTC.

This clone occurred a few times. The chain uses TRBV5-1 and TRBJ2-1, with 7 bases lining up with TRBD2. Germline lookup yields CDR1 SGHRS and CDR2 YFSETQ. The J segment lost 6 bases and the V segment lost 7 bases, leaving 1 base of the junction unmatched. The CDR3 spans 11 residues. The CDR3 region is CASASGNEQFF. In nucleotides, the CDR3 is TGCGCCAGCGCTAGCGGCAATGAGCAGTTCTTC.

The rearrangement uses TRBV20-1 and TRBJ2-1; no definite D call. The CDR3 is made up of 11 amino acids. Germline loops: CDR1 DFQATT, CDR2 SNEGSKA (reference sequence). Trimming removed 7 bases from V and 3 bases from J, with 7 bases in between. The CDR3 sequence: CSGLNYNEQFF. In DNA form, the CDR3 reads TGCAGTGGGCTCAACTACAATGAGCAGTTCTTC.

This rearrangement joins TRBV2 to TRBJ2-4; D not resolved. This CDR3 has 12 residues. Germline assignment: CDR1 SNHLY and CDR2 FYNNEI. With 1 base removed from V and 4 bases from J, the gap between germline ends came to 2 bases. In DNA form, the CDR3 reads TGTGCCAGCAGTGAAGGGAAAAACATTCAGTACTTC. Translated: CASSEGKNIQYF.

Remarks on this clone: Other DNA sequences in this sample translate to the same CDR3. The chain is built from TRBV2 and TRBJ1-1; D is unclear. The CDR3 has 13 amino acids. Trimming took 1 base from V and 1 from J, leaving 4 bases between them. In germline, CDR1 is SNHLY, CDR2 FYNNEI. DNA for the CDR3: TGTGCCAGCAGTGAAGACAGGAACACTGAAGCTTTCTTT. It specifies CASSEDRNTEAFF.